This T cell receptor beta chain was profiled in a study of vaccination and CD4 T cells after COVID-19. On the study more broadly: Either a CEFX pool, an HIV-1 Nef pool, or no peptide was added to control cultures.

Concerning this clonotype: Its antigen is unidentified.

Cultured CD4+ T cell DNA was sequenced using the Oncomine TCR Beta short-read assay. TCRdb called the PCR reads again in MiXCR, with one record for every CDR3 protein. This sample has about 13,000 distinct CDR3 sequences, with about 43% found just once. Trimming left V 4 bases short and J 1 base short, with 12 bases between. Germline CDR1 is MDHEN and CDR2 is SYDVKM. This CDR3 contains 15 residues. Treatment denoted: approximately nine-day PBMC culture with coronavirus spike peptide pools or control peptides (ViraFEST assay). ViraFEST used peptide pools to expand antigen-specific T cells, then sequenced TCRs.

The chain joins TRBV28 to TRBJ2-3; D is undetermined. The clonotype comes from a human donor who had recovered from COVID-19. The sample comprised CD4+ T cells from blood, cultured in vitro. CDR3 in DNA: TGTGCCAGCAGTTCACCCTCCGGACGCACAGATACGCAGTATTTT. This sequence encodes CASSSPSGRTDTQYF.